This is a list of T cell receptor beta chains from one sample in a study of T cell responses to AZD1222 COVID-19 vaccine. Clones were sequenced by immunoSEQ multiplex PCR, and TCRdb holds only the in-frame ones, with some missing. Of roughly 55,000 clones listed, around 89% were seen once; the top ten hold around 2%. The sequencing here drew on peripheral blood, taken on day 0 of AZD1222 vaccination. The origin of the receptors is an adult in good health. Each CDR3 is given with its conserved first and last residue. The D gene is left open where the match is weak. Rows may omit the clone size; those that give it use once, few, many or a size class.

- TRBJ1-1 - TRBV29-1 TGCAGCGTTGAGGTGAGGGCAGGACACATGAACACTGAAGCTTTCTTT CSVEVRAGHMNTEAFF
- TRBJ1-2 - TRBV25-1 TGTGCCAGCTCCTCAGGGCTATATGGCTACACCTTC CASSSGLYGYTF
once TRBJ2-7 TRBD2 TRBV9 TGTGCCAGCAGCCAGAATCCGGGGGGCGAGCAGTACTTC CASSQNPGGEQYF
- TRBJ2-1 - TRBV5-5 TGTGCCAGCAGCTTGATGGCAGGGCTAAGGGATGAGCAGTTCTTC CASSLMAGLRDEQFF
- TRBJ2-5 - TRBV19 TGTGCCAGTAGTATGGGCCGGGATGGAGAGACCCAGTACTTC CASSMGRDGETQYF
- TRBJ2-3 - TRBV6-1 TGTGCCAGCAGTGAATTCGGCGGGGCCACAGATACGCAGTATTTT CASSEFGGATDTQYF
- TRBJ1-1 TRBD1 TRBV28 TGTGCCAGCAGCACCCGACGGACAGGTGAGCGTCTAGGAGCTTTCTTT CASSTRRTGERLGAFF
- TRBJ1-2 - TRBV5-5 TGTGCCAGCAGCTTGTCAGGATCCTTCAACTATGGCTACACCTTC CASSLSGSFNYGYTF
- TRBJ1-2 - TRBV30 TGTGCCTGGAATCCAGGCTCCAACTATGGCTACACCTTC CAWNPGSNYGYTF
few TRBJ1-4 - TRBV28 TGTGCCAGCAGTTTTTTTGAAAAACTGTTTTTT CASSFFEKLFF
- TRBJ1-5 TRBD1 TRBV2 TGTGCCAGCAGCGGGACAGGGGGCAGCAATCAGCCCCAGCATTTT CASSGTGGSNQPQHF
- TRBJ2-3 - TRBV27 TGTGCCAGCAGTCCAGACACCTTTGGAGGCACAGATACGCAGTATTTT CASSPDTFGGTDTQYF
few TRBJ2-3 - TRBV5-6 TGTGCCAGCAGCTTGGGTCCTACAAGCACAGATACGCAGTATTTT CASSLGPTSTDTQYF
- TRBJ2-6 - TRBV5-1 TGCGCCAGCAGCTTGGACGGTAGAGGTGGGGCCAACGTCCTGACTTTC CASSLDGRGGANVLTF
- TRBJ1-4 - TRBV19 TGTGCCAGTAACGCAGCAACTAATGAAAAACTGTTTTTT CASNAATNEKLFF
- TRBJ1-2 - TRBV14 TGTGCCAGCAGCCAAGGGGCAGGAGGCGGCTATGGCTACACCTTC CASSQGAGGGYGYTF